Each of the 20 T cell receptor beta chains below was sequenced from the same sample in a study of cytomegalovirus exposure and HLA in healthy donors. The PCR was carried out with 60 Vbeta primers and 13 Jbeta primers. This table comes from immunoSEQ multiplex PCR, and its TCRdb copy is limited to in-frame clones, with some not included. The repertoire holds about 78,000 clones, with roughly 64% as singletons. The sequencing sample was made of PBMCs. These receptors were collected from a man aged 30-40 years in good health and CMV-seropositive.

V usage is TRBV19 and J usage is TRBJ1-4; D unclear. The CDR3 runs 14 residues. V was shortened by 6 bases and J by 8 bases, with 16 bases between the two germline ends. Per germline, CDR1 LNHDA and CDR2 SQIVND (reference sequence). This chain's CDR3 is CASSRNRDREKLFF. CDR3 coding DNA: TGTGCCAGTAGCCGCAACAGAGATAGAGAAAAACTGTTTTTT.

The chain employs TRBV4-1 and TRBJ2-4; 12 nucleotides align to TRBD1. The CDR3 has 22 residues. The germline CDR1 and CDR2 sequences are MGHRA and YSYEKL. Trimming removed 2 bases from V and 0 bases from J; junction bases left unmatched: 17. In nucleotides, the CDR3 is TGCGCCAGCAGCCAACCCCCAATTTGGGGGGACAGGGGGCGTCTAGCCAAAAACATTCAGTACTTC. Amino acids: CASSQPPIWGDRGRLAKNIQYF.

This chain uses TRBV19 with TRBJ2-3; D remains ambiguous. Germline V CDR1 and CDR2: LNHDA, SQIVND (reference sequence). This CDR3 spans 12 amino acids. Trimming removed 7 bases at V and 2 bases at J, with 7 bases between. The CDR3 region has the DNA TGTGCCAGTACCCGAGACACAGATACGCAGTATTTT. Amino acid sequence: CASTRDTDTQYF.

CDR3 sequence: CAWTEGGFPYGYTF. DNA of the CDR3: TGTGCCTGGACAGAAGGGGGCTTCCCCTATGGCTACACCTTC. This chain links TRBV30 with TRBJ1-2; TRBD1 aligns across 7 bases. CDR3 size: 14 residues. Trimming took 4 bases from V and 4 from J; bases not matched to a gene: 9. Looked up from germline, CDR1 is GTSNPN and CDR2 is SVGIG (reference sequence).

This clone was recorded a few times. This sequence joins TRBV11-3 and TRBJ2-5; tentative D call: TRBD1 (5 bases). The J call may be in error: the DNA end matches TRBJ2-7 better. This CDR3 is 15 amino acids long. The germline gives CDR1 SGHNT, CDR2 YENEEA. CDR3 sequence: CASSLSTGPTYEQYF. CDR3 sequence (DNA): TGTGCCAGCAGCTTAAGTACAGGTCCCACCTACGAGCAGTACTTC.

The chain employs TRBV29-1 and TRBJ1-6, with D perhaps matching TRBD1 (6 bases). Germline V gene lookup returns CDR1 SQVTM and CDR2 ANQGSEA. The V end lost 6 bases, the J end lost 5 bases, and 14 bases lay between the germline ends. This CDR3 is 14 amino acids long. The CDR3 loop is CSVGRDRNNSPLHF. The CDR3 DNA reads TGCAGCGTCGGCCGCGACAGGAATAATTCACCCCTCCACTTT.

The chain couples TRBV10-3 to TRBJ1-1; D not resolved. The CDR3 is made up of 14 amino acids. V was trimmed by 0 bases and J by 1 base, leaving 6 bases between them. Germline lookup yields CDR1 ENHRY and CDR2 SYGVKD. As DNA, the CDR3 is TGTGCCATCAGTGAGTCCGAGGGGAACACTGAAGCTTTCTTT. Its protein is CAISESEGNTEAFF.

The chain combines TRBV5-4 with TRBJ1-5, with D possibly being TRBD1 (6 bases). Germline CDR1 SGHNT, CDR2 YYREEE (reference sequence). With 0 bases removed from V and 1 base from J, the gap between germline ends came to 8 bases. This CDR3 region has 15 residues. CDR3 coding DNA: TGTGCCAGCAGCTTGGCTGGACAGAGCAATCAGCCCCAGCATTTT. The encoded protein is CASSLAGQSNQPQHF.

The rearrangement joins TRBV28 to TRBJ1-2, with TRBD1 matching over 11 bases. The CDR3 runs 17 residues. The germline V gene has CDR1 MDHEN and CDR2 SYDVKM. Trimming took 5 bases from V and 3 from J; bases not matched to a gene: 11. CDR3 sequence: CASSRIGQGARDYGYTF. Written as DNA, the CDR3 is TGTGCCAGCAGTAGGATTGGACAGGGGGCTCGAGACTATGGCTACACCTTC.

The CDR3: CASSIAGGPETQYF. Written as DNA, the CDR3 is TGTGCCAGCAGCATAGCGGGGGGGCCGGAGACCCAGTACTTC. The chain combines TRBV5-6 with TRBJ2-5; 11 bases map to TRBD2. Germline loops: CDR1 SGHDT, CDR2 YYEEEE. V shed 4 bases and J 5 bases; nucleotides not matched to a gene: 4. This CDR3 is 14 amino acids long.

Only a few counts were recorded for this clone. The chain is built from TRBV5-1 and TRBJ1-1; D unclear. The CDR3 sequence is 13 residues long. Between the trimmed V and J ends, which lost 4 bases and 1 base, there was a span of 8 bases. Germline V lookup: CDR1 SGHRS, CDR2 YFSETQ. Here the CDR3 DNA reads TGCGCCAGCAGCGATACAGAGAACACTGAAGCTTTCTTT. Its translation: CASSDTENTEAFF.

V is TRBV7-6 and J is TRBJ1-1; 7 nucleotides agree with TRBD1. The germline CDR1 and CDR2 sequences are SGHVS and FNYEAQ. The CDR3 consists of 14 residues. The junction had 10 bases not matched to a gene; V was cut back by 5 bases and J by 7 bases. The CDR3 DNA sequence: TGTGCCAGCAGCCCCCGACAGGGCTGGGGTGAAGCTTTCTTT. Its protein is CASSPRQGWGEAFF.

V usage is TRBV7-3 and J usage is TRBJ2-5, with a tentative D call TRBD2 (5 bases). This CDR3 contains 13 residues. In germline, CDR1 is SGHTA, CDR2 FQGTGA. Trimming took 2 bases from V and 4 from J, leaving 8 bases between them. This CDR3 is CASSLLGVETQYF. Written as DNA, the CDR3 is TGTGCCAGCAGCTTACTCGGGGTAGAGACCCAGTACTTC.

Only a few counts were recorded for this clone. In the same sample, other DNA sequences code for this CDR3. The rearrangement uses TRBV18 and TRBJ2-3; no clear D. The CDR3 is made up of 13 amino acids. CDR1 is KGHSH and CDR2 is LQKENI in the germline V gene. The germline V and J ends were trimmed by 3 bases and 1 base, with 5 bases remaining between them. The CDR3, as DNA: TGTGCCAGCTCACCCCCCGGCACAGATACGCAGTATTTT. Its translation is CASSPPGTDTQYF.

The genes are TRBV4-3 and TRBJ2-3; D ambiguous. The CDR3 contains 14 residues. V lost 4 bases, J lost 4 bases, and 12 bases lay in between. Germline-derived CDR1 and CDR2 are LGHNA and YSLEER. The chain's CDR3 is CASSRSVPPDTQYF. CDR3 DNA: TGCGCCAGCAGCCGCAGCGTGCCCCCAGATACGCAGTATTTT.

This chain links TRBV15 with TRBJ1-2; TRBD1 aligns across 7 bases. The germline CDR1 and CDR2 sequences are LNHNV and YYDKDF (reference sequence). V shed 4 bases, J shed 0 bases, and the junction held 5 bases outside the gene matches. The CDR3 loop spans 15 amino acids. The CDR3 coding sequence is TGTGCCACCAGCACCCGACAGGGAACTAACTATGGCTACACCTTC. This encodes CATSTRQGTNYGYTF. Together with reference TRBV15 and TRBJ1-2, the CDR3 gives the full variable domain: DAMVIQNPRYQVTQFGKPVTLSCSQTLNHNVMYWYQQKSSQAPKLLFHYYDKDFNNEADTPDNFQSRRPNTSFCFLDIRSPGLGDTAMYLCATSTRQGTNYGYTFGSGTRLTVV.

This clone was counted between two and nine times. One end of the junction varies from germline; a read error may be responsible. The genes are TRBV7-9 and TRBJ1-1; TRBD1 might be the D (5 bases). This CDR3 is 12 amino acids long. Germline V gene data show CDR1 as SEHNR and CDR2 as FQNEAQ (reference sequence). In DNA form, the CDR3 reads TGTTCCAGCAACCCGCCACGGGGGATCTCTTTCTTT. It yields the protein CSSNPPRGISFF.

The sample holds one count of this clone. The chain employs TRBV7-2 and TRBJ2-7, with 8 nucleotides matching TRBD1. The CDR3 has 14 residues. V dropped 3 bases and J dropped 3; count of bases not matched to a gene: 4. Germline V gene lookup returns CDR1 SGHTA and CDR2 FQGNSA. CDR3 loop: CASSFDRGLYEQYF. The CDR3 region has the DNA TGTGCCAGCAGCTTCGACAGGGGTCTCTACGAGCAGTACTTC.

V gene TRBV4-1 combines with J gene TRBJ2-6; 7 bases match TRBD2. From germline, CDR1 is MGHRA and CDR2 YSYEKL. The CDR3 runs 18 residues. Unmatched junction bases numbered 9, after V lost 1 base and J lost 3 bases. CDR3 protein: CASSQGGRGKSGANVLTF. The CDR3 DNA is TGCGCCAGCAGCCAAGGCGGGAGAGGGAAGAGTGGGGCCAACGTCCTGACTTTC.

This clone appeared once. The chain has TRBV5-6 and TRBJ2-3; D is possibly TRBD2 (6 bases). V was shortened by 0 bases and J by 0 bases, with 11 bases between the two germline ends. This CDR3 has 16 residues. The V gene's germline CDR1 is SGHDT and CDR2 YYEEEE. CDR3 DNA: TGTGCCAGCAGCTTGGATCGCGGGACTAGCACAGATACGCAGTATTTT. Its translation is CASSLDRGTSTDTQYF.